The next 32 T cell receptor beta chains were all read from a single sample in a study of blood T cell repertoires in COVID-19 (dated by TCRdb to between 2020 and 2021). The library was generated by the immunoSEQ multiplex PCR assay. Sourced from immuneACCESS, this table was stored by TCRdb with only in-frame sequences that have V and J called. A share of the clones is absent; for the studies checked, an unresolved V gene accounts for under half, and the remainder has no known explanation. The sample table lists some 69,000 clones, approximately 80% of them with a count of one. Of the sample, 2.5% falls within the top ten clones. What was sequenced was peripheral blood. Receptors originate from an elderly man with active or convalescent COVID-19.

This sequence joins TRBV7-2 and TRBJ2-5; D possibly corresponds to TRBD1 (5 bases). The V end lost 4 bases, the J end lost 5 bases, and 11 bases lay between the germline ends. Germline CDR1 SGHTA, CDR2 FQGNSA. The CDR3 consists of 13 residues. The DNA for the CDR3 is TGTGCCAGCAGCTGGTGGGCAGGGGAGACCCAGTACTTC. It yields the protein CASSWWAGETQYF.

The chain employs TRBV4-1 and TRBJ2-7; 8 nucleotides align to TRBD2. The ends lost 0 bases at V and 0 bases at J; junction bases unmatched: 4. The CDR3 totals 16 residues. The germline V gene encodes CDR1 MGHRA and CDR2 YSYEKL. Written as DNA, the CDR3 is TGCGCCAGCAGCCAAGAGCAGCGGGAGAGCTCCTACGAGCAGTACTTC. Amino acid sequence: CASSQEQRESSYEQYF.

V and J are TRBV5-4 and TRBJ2-7; 8 nucleotides agree with TRBD1. Losses at the gene ends were 4 bases for V and 5 bases for J; bases not matched to a gene: 5. This CDR3 spans 13 amino acids. CDR1 SGHNT and CDR2 YYREEE come from the germline V gene (reference sequence). The CDR3 DNA is TGTGCCAGCAGCCGGACAGGGTTTAACGAGCAGTACTTC. This codes for CASSRTGFNEQYF. The full variable domain, completed using reference TRBV5-4 and TRBJ2-7, is ETGVTQSPTHLIKTRGQQVTLRCSSQSGHNTVSWYQQALGQGPQFIFQYYREEENGRGNFPPRFSGLQFPNYSSELNVNALELDDSALYLCASSRTGFNEQYFGPGTRLTVT.

This clone was counted only a few times. The rearrangement joins TRBV7-2 to TRBJ1-2; possible D gene TRBD1, 5 bases. This CDR3 has 12 residues. Germline values: CDR1 SGHTA, CDR2 FQGNSA. Trimming took off 5 bases at V and 8 bases at J, with 12 bases between the two ends. The CDR3 reads CASSPGTGGYTF. Here the CDR3 DNA reads TGTGCCAGCAGCCCCGGGACTGGAGGCTACACCTTC.

This clone was detected only once. The chain has TRBV6-5 and TRBJ2-2; 8 nucleotides match TRBD1. The germline CDR1 and CDR2 sequences are MNHEY and SVGAGI. After removal of 7 bases from V and 4 bases from J, the junction contained 5 bases not matched to a gene. The CDR3 runs to 14 residues. CDR3 nucleotides: TGTGCCAGCAACAAGGACAGGGTCACCGGGGAGCTGTTTTTT. It encodes CASNKDRVTGELFF.

The chain recombines TRBV6-4 with TRBJ2-7, with 9 nucleotides matching TRBD1. The germline V gene has CDR1 MRHNA and CDR2 SNTAGT. CDR3 length equals 15 residues. J lost 2 bases, V lost 6 bases, and 8 bases had no gene match. Here the CDR3 DNA reads TGTGCCAGCAGCCGTCCGGGACAGGGACCCTACGAGCAGTACTTC. It codes for CASSRPGQGPYEQYF.

The DNA for the CDR3 is TGTGCCAGCAGCCAAATCGGTATTGGGGCCGGCAATCAGCCCCAGCATTTT. Amino acids: CASSQIGIGAGNQPQHF. This chain connects TRBV7-2 to TRBJ1-5; D is perhaps TRBD1 (5 bases). The CDR3 covers 17 residues. V was shortened by 5 bases and J by 2 bases, with 19 bases between the two germline ends. The V gene's germline CDR1 is SGHTA and CDR2 FQGNSA.

The chain carries TRBV18 and TRBJ2-2, with D tentatively TRBD2 (6 bases). This CDR3 is built from 17 residues. V lost 0 bases to trimming and J lost 0 bases, with 11 bases between them. Germline V gene data show CDR1 as KGHSH and CDR2 as LQKENI. The CDR3, as DNA: TGTGCCAGCTCACCACCATCGGGACTTCCGAACACCGGGGAGCTGTTTTTT. Translation gives CASSPPSGLPNTGELFF.

The chain links TRBV5-5 to TRBJ1-3, with D tentatively TRBD1 (6 bases). Germline values: CDR1 SGHKS, CDR2 YYEKEE (reference sequence). V was clipped by 9 bases and J by 3 bases, with 16 bases between them. The CDR3 is 14 residues long. CDR3 sequence (DNA): TGTGCCACCTCACGGGGGGGGCTTGGAAACACCATATATTTT. Translated: CATSRGGLGNTIYF.

The chain combines TRBV19 with TRBJ1-4, with a possible D match to TRBD1 (5 bases). Trimming cost V 5 bases and J 6 bases, with 16 bases left between them. This CDR3 has 15 residues. Germline values: CDR1 LNHDA, CDR2 SQIVND (reference sequence). The CDR3 here is CASSVPRVRHEKLFF. The CDR3 region has the DNA TGTGCCAGTAGTGTCCCCAGGGTTCGGCATGAAAAACTGTTTTTT.

About this clone: The identical CDR3 is also encoded by other nucleotide sequences in the sample. CDR3 residues: CASSLEGQGTDTQYF. Here the CDR3 DNA reads TGCGCCAGCAGCTTGGAGGGACAGGGGACAGATACGCAGTATTTT. The rearrangement links TRBV5-1 to TRBJ2-3; 10 bases map to TRBD1. This CDR3 has 15 amino acids. Germline assignment: CDR1 SGHRS and CDR2 YFSETQ. The trim removed 0 bases at V and 3 bases at J, leaving 1 base unmatched. Combining the CDR3 with reference TRBV5-1 and TRBJ2-3 gives the whole variable domain KAGVTQTPRYLIKTRGQQVTLSCSPISGHRSVSWYQQTPGQGLQFLFEYFSETQRNKGNFPGRFSGRQFSNSRSEMNVSTLELGDSALYLCASSLEGQGTDTQYFGPGTRLTVL.

The rearrangement links TRBV25-1 to TRBJ2-5; possibly TRBD1 for D (6 bases). Germline values: CDR1 MGHDK, CDR2 SYGVNS. Between the trimmed V and J ends, which lost 4 bases and 2 bases, there was a span of 11 bases. This CDR3 is built from 14 residues. The CDR3 is CASSANTGQETQYF. CDR3 nucleotide sequence: TGTGCCAGCAGTGCTAACACAGGGCAAGAGACCCAGTACTTC.

The chain couples TRBV19 to TRBJ2-5, with D possibly matching TRBD1 (5 bases). The CDR3 length is 12 residues. V was cut by 5 bases and J by 5 bases, with 9 bases left in between. The V gene's germline CDR1 is LNHDA and CDR2 SQIVND (reference sequence). CDR3: CASSGAGETQYF. DNA for the CDR3: TGTGCCAGTAGTGGGGCAGGGGAGACCCAGTACTTC.

V and J are TRBV7-2 and TRBJ2-5; 7 bases agree with TRBD1. The CDR3 consists of 14 residues. J gave up 4 bases and V 1 base, and 3 bases lay outside the gene matches. CDR1 is SGHTA, CDR2 FQGNSA, per germline. CDR3 sequence (DNA): TGTGCCAGCAGCTTAGACCCAGGGGGAGAGACCCAGTACTTC. This sequence encodes CASSLDPGGETQYF.

This clone was detected a few times. The chain couples TRBV10-2 to TRBJ2-7; D is uncertain. CDR3 length: 12 residues. Per the germline V gene, CDR1 is WSHSY and CDR2 is SAAADI. Trimming stripped 4 bases from V and 0 bases from J, with 4 bases between. CDR3 in DNA: TGCGCCAGCAGTGTTAACTCCTACGAGCAGTACTTC. This sequence encodes CASSVNSYEQYF.

The V and J genes are TRBV7-9 and TRBJ2-5; 9 bases are shared with TRBD1. CDR3 length equals 16 residues. Unmatched junction bases numbered 9, after V lost 5 bases and J lost 2 bases. Per the germline V gene, CDR1 is SEHNR and CDR2 is FQNEAQ (reference sequence). This CDR3 reads CASSRGPGQGQETQYF. DNA of the CDR3: TGTGCCAGCAGCCGGGGCCCGGGACAGGGTCAAGAGACCCAGTACTTC.

This chain uses TRBV6-5 with TRBJ2-3; maybe TRBD2 (5 bases). The V gene's germline CDR1 is MNHEY and CDR2 SVGAGI. The CDR3 contains 13 residues. The V end was cut by 6 bases, the J end by 4 bases, with 11 bases between. The CDR3 DNA sequence: TGTGCCAGCAGGGGCCCCGGGGCAGATACGCAGTATTTT. Residues: CASRGPGADTQYF.

V gene TRBV5-1 combines with J gene TRBJ2-2, with D possibly being TRBD1 (6 bases). The V gene's germline CDR1 is SGHRS and CDR2 YFSETQ. V dropped 4 bases and J dropped 6 bases, with 16 bases sitting between them. This CDR3 is built from 15 residues. CDR3 nucleotides: TGCGCCAGCAGCCAACAACCAGGGGAGTCCGGGGAGCTGTTTTTT. As protein: CASSQQPGESGELFF.

The V and J genes are TRBV4-1 and TRBJ1-2; D might be TRBD1 (5 bases). V lost 4 bases and J lost 2, with 17 bases in between. The CDR3 runs to 16 residues. Germline lookup yields CDR1 MGHRA and CDR2 YSYEKL. The CDR3, as DNA: TGCGCCAGCAGCCGTACCGGGACTCAAATAAACTATGGCTACACCTTC. It codes for CASSRTGTQINYGYTF.

This clone has just a few counts. The genes are TRBV5-1 and TRBJ1-5; 7 nucleotides line up with TRBD1. Germline trimming cut 0 bases from V and 0 bases from J; bases unmatched to any gene: 0. Germline CDR1 and CDR2: SGHRS and YFSETQ. The CDR3 runs to 15 residues. The CDR3 loop reads CASSLDRGSNQPQHF. In DNA form, the CDR3 reads TGCGCCAGCAGCTTGGACAGGGGTAGCAATCAGCCCCAGCATTTT.

V is TRBV11-2 and J is TRBJ2-1; 7 nucleotides line up with TRBD2. Germline loops: CDR1 SGHAT, CDR2 FQNNGV. Trimming removed 5 bases from V and 0 bases from J; junction bases left unmatched: 10. The CDR3 is 17 residues long. CDR3 nucleotide sequence: TGTGCCAGCAGCCGAGAACCCACTAGCGTCTCCTACAATGAGCAGTTCTTC. Translating gives CASSREPTSVSYNEQFF. The full variable domain, rest sourced from reference TRBV11-2 and TRBJ2-1, is EAGVAQSPRYKIIEKRQSVAFWCNPISGHATLYWYQQILGQGPKLLIQFQNNGVVDDSQLPKDRFSAERLKGVDSTLKIQPAKLEDSAVYLCASSREPTSVSYNEQFFGPGTRLTVL.

The V and J genes are TRBV2 and TRBJ1-2, with D perhaps TRBD1 (5 bases). This CDR3 comprises 15 residues. The ends were cut back, 6 bases at V and 5 bases at J, with 19 bases in the middle. The V gene's germline CDR1 is SNHLY and CDR2 FYNNEI. DNA for the CDR3: TGTGCCAGCAGCTCTGGCAGGGCGAGAGCTTATGGCTACACCTTC. Translating it yields CASSSGRARAYGYTF. Together with reference TRBV2 and TRBJ1-2, the CDR3 gives the full variable domain: EPEVTQTPSHQVTQMGQEVILRCVPISNHLYFYWYRQILGQKVEFLVSFYNNEISEKSEIFDDQFSVERPDGSNFTLKIRSTKLEDSAMYFCASSSGRARAYGYTFGSGTRLTVV.

This rearrangement joins TRBV25-1 to TRBJ2-3; D possibly corresponds to TRBD2 (6 bases). The V end was cut by 8 bases, the J end by 0 bases, with 9 bases between. The germline V gene has CDR1 MGHDK and CDR2 SYGVNS. CDR3 length equals 13 residues. The chain's CDR3 is CASRGSSTDTQYF. In DNA, the CDR3 is TGTGCCAGCCGGGGGTCTAGCACAGATACGCAGTATTTT.

The CDR3 coding sequence is TGTGCCAGCAGTTTAGCGGGGGTCACAGATACGCAGTATTTT. Translating it yields CASSLAGVTDTQYF. The chain combines TRBV2 with TRBJ2-3, with 9 nucleotides matching TRBD2. The CDR3 extends over 14 amino acids. The ends lost 5 bases at V and 2 bases at J; junction bases unmatched: 2. The germline V gene has CDR1 SNHLY and CDR2 FYNNEI.

The chain is built from TRBV6-5 and TRBJ1-5; D is possibly TRBD1 (6 bases). Germline V gene data show CDR1 as MNHEY and CDR2 as SVGAGI. V lost 10 bases and J 7 bases, leaving 17 bases between the germline ends. The CDR3 totals 13 residues. CDR3 in amino acids: CAISGTFWQPQHF. The CDR3 DNA reads TGTGCCATCTCCGGGACATTTTGGCAGCCCCAGCATTTT.

The V gene is TRBV2, the J gene TRBJ1-2; 7 nucleotides match TRBD1. J gave up 8 bases and V 5 bases, and 8 bases lay outside the gene matches. In germline, CDR1 is SNHLY, CDR2 FYNNEI. The CDR3 contains 13 residues. The CDR3 loop is CASSTTGPRGYTF. The CDR3 DNA is TGTGCCAGCAGTACGACAGGGCCTCGCGGCTACACCTTC. The variable domain in full, completed from reference TRBV2 and TRBJ1-2, reads EPEVTQTPSHQVTQMGQEVILRCVPISNHLYFYWYRQILGQKVEFLVSFYNNEISEKSEIFDDQFSVERPDGSNFTLKIRSTKLEDSAMYFCASSTTGPRGYTFGSGTRLTVV.

The CDR3 region has the DNA TGTGCCAGTAGTATAGCAGGACAGAACACCGGGGAGCTGTTTTTT. It encodes CASSIAGQNTGELFF. The chain has TRBV19 and TRBJ2-2; D is possibly TRBD1 (5 bases). CDR1 is LNHDA and CDR2 is SQIVND in the germline V gene (reference sequence). Trimming removed 1 base at V and 1 base at J, with 7 bases between. This CDR3 contains 15 residues.

The chain employs TRBV10-1 and TRBJ1-2, with D hard to call. The CDR3 sequence is 15 residues long. Trimming took 3 bases from V and 8 from J, leaving 19 bases between them. Germline values: CDR1 WNHNN, CDR2 SYGVQD (reference sequence). The CDR3 nucleotides read TGCGCCAGCAGTGATAGGAGGGAAGGCCTTTCCGGCTACACCTTC. Translating it yields CASSDRREGLSGYTF.

The rearrangement joins TRBV11-3 to TRBJ2-7; 7 bases match TRBD1. This CDR3 contains 15 residues. Germline CDR1 SGHNT, CDR2 YENEEA. V shed 3 bases, J shed 4 bases, and the junction held 9 bases outside the gene matches. CDR3 DNA sequence: TGTGCCAGCAGCTTCGGGGAACAGGGGTTTTACGAGCAGTACTTC. Its protein is CASSFGEQGFYEQYF.

The CDR3 DNA is TGTGCCAGCAGCGAGGTGGTAGAGGGCACCGGGGAGCTGTTTTTT. This sequence encodes CASSEVVEGTGELFF. The V gene is TRBV9, the J gene TRBJ2-2; D perhaps matches TRBD2 (5 bases). The germline gives CDR1 SGDLS, CDR2 YYNGEE. The CDR3 covers 15 residues. V was clipped by 3 bases and J by 4 bases, with 13 bases between them.

The chain links TRBV7-2 to TRBJ2-1; TRBD2 aligns across 9 bases. Germline lookup yields CDR1 SGHTA and CDR2 FQGNSA. The CDR3 length is 15 residues. V lost 5 bases to trimming and J lost 9 bases; unmatched junction nucleotides: 11. CDR3 in amino acids: CASSRRLAANTEQFF. In DNA, the CDR3 is TGTGCCAGCAGCCGTAGACTAGCGGCCAACACTGAGCAGTTCTTC. Supplemented by reference TRBV7-2 and TRBJ2-1, the full variable domain reads GAGVSQSPSNKVTEKGKDVELRCDPISGHTALYWYRQSLGQGLEFLIYFQGNSAPDKSGLPSDRFSAERTGGSVSTLTIQRTQQEDSAVYLCASSRRLAANTEQFFGPGTRLTVL.

The rearrangement uses TRBV7-9 and TRBJ1-2; tentatively, D is TRBD1 (6 bases). The V gene's germline CDR1 is SEHNR and CDR2 FQNEAQ (reference sequence). The CDR3 totals 15 residues. Trimming removed 5 bases from V and 1 base from J, with 14 bases in between. The CDR3 is CASSPAPGHNYGYTF. CDR3 in DNA: TGTGCCAGCAGCCCCGCCCCGGGACATAACTATGGCTACACCTTC.